The clone carrying this TCR beta chain was observed many times. From germline, CDR1 is DFQATT and CDR2 SNEGSKA (reference sequence). The V gene lost 0 bases and the J gene lost 2 bases, with 11 bases spanning the gap. The CDR3 is 15 amino acids. These data are taken from a study of neurological immune-mediated disorders. Each CDR3 protein is one row after TCRdb ran MiXCR on the 5' RACE reads. This table has tens of thousands of distinct CDR3 sequences, 9.7% appearing once. Specified time point: longitudinal time-point 2. The TCR was taken from a man younger than 45 in good health. The chain couples TRBV20-1 to TRBJ1-5; the D gene is possibly TRBD1 (6 bases). Sample: PBMCs. This chain's CDR3 is CSAREGRGGNQPQHF. The CDR3 DNA sequence: TGCAGTGCTAGAGAGGGGAGGGGGGGCAATCAGCCCCAGCATTTT.